This note documents a single T cell receptor beta chain sequence. In its sample, this clonotype was seen a few times. Its recognized antigen is unknown. With a much larger clone just one base away, this may be a read error. The library was obtained by multiplex PCR. TCRdb shows the sequencer as Illumina HiSeq 4000. To build TCR beta libraries, CDR3 regions were amplified by Arm-PCR using iRepertoire HTBI primers. Before sequencing, the PCR products underwent gel purification. On the study's bioinformatics: A total of 62 TRBV and 14 TRBJ segments were identified across samples and were used for gene usage analysis of CDR3 amino acid clonotypes. COPE and FqMerger were used to merge the filtered high-quality paired reads into contigs. Contigs were aligned with BLAST to IMGT TRBV, TRBD and TRBJ reference genes, and CDR3 was defined per IMGT. Highly expanded clones were defined as clonotypes with a frequency above 0.1%. Shannon entropy served as the measure of repertoire diversity, while the Gini coefficient captured V-J evenness. Clonotypes shared by more than one individual were considered public. The raw public data were reprocessed by TCRdb itself: fastp quality trimming at Q25, MiXCR clonotype calling, in-frame beta chains only. Rows merge per CDR3 protein into single entries with the most common DNA and genes. The V and J calls were determined by TCRdb, not by the authors. This sample holds 240,000 or so distinct CDR3 sequences; 20% to 25% were observed only once. About 15% of the sample is in the top ten clones.

From V the trimming removes 5 bases and from J it removes 9 bases, while the gene matches leave 13 bases of the junction unaccounted for. The CDR3 numbers 17 residues from cysteine through phenylalanine. The retained sequence is limited to the CDR3, 51 bases, with the frame set at the first base. The data are from a study of regulatory T cells in long-lasting Graves disease listed by TCRdb under 2021. In terms of the full investigation: In the newly diagnosed Graves' disease group, patients had been taking antithyroid drugs for less than 3 months. A total of around 35 samples underwent TCR sequencing: about 13 from persistent and approximately 20 from newly diagnosed Graves' disease patients. The study was conducted in China and was registered as a clinical trial. Patients with persistent Graves' disease were compared with patients with newly diagnosed Graves' disease using TCR sequencing and RNA sequencing of peripheral blood. Here is what the overall study found, with its caveats: Lower TCR Shannon entropy and fewer highly expanded clones were observed in persistent Graves' disease patients than in newly diagnosed patients, which suggested clonal expansion. Preferential use of TRBV28, TRBJ1-2 and TRBJ2-5 was observed in persistent disease, whereas TRBV20-1 and TRBJ2-1 were favored in newly diagnosed disease. As a limitation, the authors acknowledged that the small sample size may reduce accuracy. The study examined only peripheral blood because the primary lesion, thyroid tissue, could not be accessed. More public clonotypes were shared among persistent patients (over 2,500) than among newly diagnosed patients (966). Sequencing and analysis were restricted to the TCR beta chain.

Per the publication, the time point label means: newly diagnosed GD, antithyroid drugs for less than 3 months. For both TCR sequencing and RNA sequencing, RNA was extracted from PBMCs using TRIzol. Graves' disease was diagnosed according to American Thyroid Association guidelines. Patients for the study were recruited at an endocrinology department in Xi'an, China. Each patient gave roughly 8.4 milliliters of peripheral blood, collected in an EDTA anticoagulant tube. Ficoll Paque Plus density gradient separation was used to isolate PBMCs, and no further T cell sorting was performed. An Agilent 2100 Bioanalyzer and agarose gel were used to assess RNA quality, and a NanoDrop 2000 was used to measure RNA concentration.

The sequencing used peripheral blood mononuclear cells (PBMCs), collected at new diagnosis, from a patient treated with antithyroid drugs. The rearrangement joined TRBV12-3 or TRBV12-4 to TRBJ2-1, with TRBD2 matching 13 junction bases. This TCR derives from a female donor with Graves disease. CDR3 reads: CASSLNTRTSGSGEQFF. The DNA is as follows: TGTGCCAGCAGTCTTAACACCAGGACTAGCGGGAGTGGTGAGCAGTTCTTC.